These 27 T cell receptor beta chains were sequenced from one sample in a study of T cell clonotyping in hematopoietic cell transplantation. Here immunoSEQ multiplex PCR was the method, and the copy in TCRdb shows in-frame clones only, minus some. The data contain just under 20,000 clones, approximately 80% of them singletons. Material: peripheral blood mononuclear cells. Receptors were obtained from a man aged 55 to 70 in good health. Some clones in this sample may be carry-over from other donors' samples.

This clone was counted between two and nine times. The chain uses TRBV7-9 and TRBJ1-2; 8 nucleotides align to TRBD1. The CDR3 has 15 residues. The germline CDR1 and CDR2 sequences are SEHNR and FQNEAQ (reference sequence). J gave up 7 bases and V 4 bases, and 11 bases lay outside the gene matches. The DNA of the CDR3 is TGTGCCAGCAGCTCTGCAGACGACAGGGGTAGTGGCTACACCTTC. It is translated as CASSSADDRGSGYTF. Supplemented by reference TRBV7-9 and TRBJ1-2, the full variable domain reads DTGVSQNPRHKITKRGQNVTFRCDPISEHNRLYWYRQTLGQGPEFLTYFQNEAQLEKSRLLSDRFSAERPKGSFSTLEIQRTEQGDSAMYLCASSSADDRGSGYTFGSGTRLTVV.

The sample holds one count of this clone. The gene calls are TRBV29-1 and TRBJ1-3; TRBD1 agrees at 8 bases. The CDR3 has 17 amino acids. J gave up 0 bases and V 2 bases, and 9 bases lay outside the gene matches. Germline V gene lookup returns CDR1 SQVTM and CDR2 ANQGSEA. CDR3 amino acids: CSVELPGQVNSGNTIYF. Here the CDR3 DNA reads TGCAGCGTTGAACTTCCGGGACAGGTCAACTCTGGAAACACCATATATTTT.

The chain is built from TRBV23-1 and TRBJ2-2, with D unclear. TRBV23-1 is reported as an ORF; its role is uncertain. Trimming left V 1 base short and J 0 bases short, with 12 bases between. There are 17 residues in the CDR3. Here the CDR3 reads CASSQFASHPNTGELFF. The CDR3 DNA is TGCGCCAGCAGTCAATTTGCATCACACCCGAACACCGGGGAGCTGTTTTTT.

The chain is built from TRBV6-1 and TRBJ2-1; no firm D call. This CDR3 has 13 residues. Per germline, CDR1 MNHNS and CDR2 SASEGT. V was shortened by 2 bases and J by 10 bases, with 12 bases between the two germline ends. CDR3 bases: TGTGCCAGCAGTGAAATGTTGGGGTGGGAGCAGTTCTTC. Amino acid sequence: CASSEMLGWEQFF.

The chain uses TRBV6-5 and TRBJ1-2; D is uncertain. Per the germline V gene, CDR1 is MNHEY and CDR2 is SVGAGI. Trimming shortened V by 7 bases and J by 0 bases, and 6 bases separated the two germline ends. The CDR3 consists of 12 residues. The CDR3 loop is CASTSPNYGYTF. Written as DNA, the CDR3 is TGTGCCAGCACTAGCCCTAACTATGGCTACACCTTC.

The CDR3: CASSLEGQLFALNYGYTF. The CDR3 coding sequence is TGTGCCAGCAGCTTAGAAGGACAGCTATTCGCCCTGAACTATGGCTACACCTTC. This chain joins TRBV7-2 and TRBJ1-2, with a tentative D call TRBD1 (6 bases). Deletions cut 1 base from V and 2 bases from J, with 20 bases between. The germline V gene encodes CDR1 SGHTA and CDR2 FQGNSA. The CDR3 consists of 18 residues.

On this clone: This clone may be a read error of a much larger clone one base away. Other nucleotide sequences from this sample produce the same CDR3. The V and J genes are TRBV6-6 and TRBJ1-5; D unresolved. Deletions cut 0 bases from V and 5 bases from J, with 14 bases between. The CDR3 totals 16 residues. CDR1 and CDR2 (germline): MNHNY, SVGAGI (reference sequence). In DNA, the CDR3 is TGTGCCAGCAGTTACTCGAACACGGGGATAGATCAGCCCCAGCATTTT. Its protein product is CASSYSNTGIDQPQHF.

A few counts support this clone. Here the CDR3 reads CASSRQGLYYEQYF. In DNA, the CDR3 is TGTGCCAGCAGCCGACAGGGGCTATACTACGAGCAGTACTTC. This sequence joins TRBV11-2 and TRBJ2-7; 8 nucleotides match TRBD1. The CDR3 runs to 14 residues. V lost 5 bases and J lost 3; bases outside the gene matches: 6. Germline values: CDR1 SGHAT, CDR2 FQNNGV.

About this clone: Germline and junction disagree at one end, which may indicate a read error. V usage is TRBV29-1 and J usage is TRBJ2-1, with 11 bases lining up with TRBD1. The CDR3 is 13 amino acids. Per germline, CDR1 SQVTM and CDR2 ANQGSEA. CDR3 bases: TGCAGCGTTCGGGACAGGGGGGACAATGGGCAGTTCTTC. As protein: CSVRDRGDNGQFF.

The CDR3 DNA follows: TGTGCCAGCAGGGTTCCCGGCAGGAACTACGAGCAGTACTTC. Amino acids: CASRVPGRNYEQYF. The chain links TRBV6-5 to TRBJ2-7, with D uncertain. CDR1 is MNHEY and CDR2 is SVGAGI in the germline V gene. CDR3 length: 14 amino acids. V was cut by 6 bases and J by 3 bases, with 15 bases left in between.

This chain joins TRBV19 and TRBJ1-6, with 12 bases matching TRBD1. Germline V lookup: CDR1 LNHDA, CDR2 SQIVND (reference sequence). Trimming at V came to 1 base and at J to 7 bases, leaving 11 bases not matched to a gene. The CDR3 extends over 19 amino acids. The CDR3 protein is CASSIGIRGQGAMNSPLHF. The CDR3 DNA reads as TGTGCCAGTAGTATAGGAATTAGGGGACAGGGGGCGATGAATTCACCCCTCCACTTT.

This clone occurred a few times. V usage is TRBV25-1 and J usage is TRBJ2-5, with D possibly being TRBD2 (5 bases). The CDR3 covers 13 residues. Per germline, CDR1 MGHDK and CDR2 SYGVNS. V gave up 1 base and J gave up 3 bases, with 6 bases separating them. The CDR3 DNA is TGTGCCAGCAGTGAATTGGGAGAAGAGACCCAGTACTTC. As protein: CASSELGEETQYF. The variable domain in full, with the rest retrieved from reference TRBV25-1 and TRBJ2-5, is EADIYQTPRYLVIGTGKKITLECSQTMGHDKMYWYQQDPGMELHLIHYSYGVNSTEKGDLSSESTVSRIRTEHFPLTLESARPSHTSQYLCASSELGEETQYFGPGTRLLVL.

This clone was recorded a few times. V gene TRBV19 combines with J gene TRBJ2-2; the match to TRBD2 covers 11 bases. Germline loops: CDR1 LNHDA, CDR2 SQIVND (reference sequence). CDR3 length: 17 residues. Losses at the gene ends were 9 bases for V and 4 bases for J; bases not matched to a gene: 13. The CDR3: CASEVLAGVMGTGELFF. The CDR3 DNA reads as TGTGCCAGCGAGGTACTAGCGGGAGTAATGGGCACCGGGGAGCTGTTTTTT.

The chain links TRBV5-1 to TRBJ2-1; the match to TRBD2 covers 15 bases. V dropped 0 bases and J dropped 4; count of bases not matched to a gene: 14. This CDR3 comprises 21 residues. The germline gives CDR1 SGHRS, CDR2 YFSETQ. CDR3 sequence: CASSLARMRTSGGALYNEQFF. As DNA, the CDR3 is TGCGCCAGCAGCTTGGCACGAATGAGGACTAGCGGGGGGGCCCTTTACAATGAGCAGTTCTTC. Drawing the rest from reference TRBV5-1 and TRBJ2-1, the complete variable domain is KAGVTQTPRYLIKTRGQQVTLSCSPISGHRSVSWYQQTPGQGLQFLFEYFSETQRNKGNFPGRFSGRQFSNSRSEMNVSTLELGDSALYLCASSLARMRTSGGALYNEQFFGPGTRLTVL.

The rearrangement links TRBV7-6 to TRBJ2-7, with 10 bases that match TRBD2. The CDR3 runs 17 residues. The trim removed 1 base at V and 1 base at J, leaving 7 bases unmatched. CDR1 and CDR2 (germline): SGHVS, FNYEAQ. The CDR3 coding sequence is TGTGCCAGCAGCTTAGGCCTACCGGGACTAGCGTCCTACGAGCAGTACTTC. Translation: CASSLGLPGLASYEQYF. The whole variable domain, remainder taken from reference TRBV7-6 and TRBJ2-7, is GAGVSQSPRYKVTKRGQDVALRCDPISGHVSLYWYRQALGQGPEFLTYFNYEAQQDKSGLPNDRFSAERPEGSISTLTIQRTEQRDSAMYRCASSLGLPGLASYEQYFGPGTRLTVT.

The chain combines TRBV29-1 with TRBJ2-7; a possible D gene is TRBD2 (7 bases). The CDR3 extends over 16 amino acids. The V gene lost 3 bases and the J gene lost 4 bases, with 22 bases spanning the gap. CDR1 SQVTM and CDR2 ANQGSEA come from the germline V gene. The CDR3 coding sequence is TGCAGCGTTGAGGGGGAGGGGGTCAGGGCGGGTTACGAGCAGTACTTC. Encoded protein: CSVEGEGVRAGYEQYF.

V gene TRBV5-1 combines with J gene TRBJ2-1; D perhaps matches TRBD2 (5 bases). In germline, CDR1 is SGHRS, CDR2 YFSETQ. Trimming took 6 bases from V and 7 from J, leaving 20 bases between them. The CDR3 is 15 amino acids. CDR3 bases: TGCGCCAGCAACACGTACGGGAACTCCCCTAATGAGCAGTTCTTC. It encodes CASNTYGNSPNEQFF.

The CDR3 loop is CASSSRTSRDTEAFF. CDR3 nucleotides: TGTGCCAGCAGCAGTCGAACCTCCAGGGACACTGAAGCTTTCTTT. The chain employs TRBV7-9 and TRBJ1-1; D perhaps matches TRBD1 (5 bases). Trimming pared 5 bases from V and 3 bases from J, leaving 16 bases between. From germline, CDR1 is SEHNR and CDR2 FQNEAQ (reference sequence). The CDR3 totals 15 residues. Filled out from reference TRBV7-9 and TRBJ1-1, the complete variable domain reads DTGVSQNPRHKITKRGQNVTFRCDPISEHNRLYWYRQTLGQGPEFLTYFQNEAQLEKSRLLSDRFSAERPKGSFSTLEIQRTEQGDSAMYLCASSSRTSRDTEAFFGQGTRLTVV.

The rearrangement links TRBV25-1 to TRBJ1-2; 9 nucleotides line up with TRBD1. The germline V gene encodes CDR1 MGHDK and CDR2 SYGVNS. This CDR3 has 15 residues. Germline trimming cut 3 bases from V and 5 bases from J; bases unmatched to any gene: 7. The DNA of the CDR3 is TGTGCCAGCAGTGATTTCACGACAGGGGGTTATGGCTACACCTTC. Protein: CASSDFTTGGYGYTF.

V usage is TRBV7-8 and J usage is TRBJ2-1, with 7 bases aligning to TRBD1. V was pared by 3 bases and J by 4 bases, with 12 bases of the junction left unmatched. Germline lookup yields CDR1 SGHVS and CDR2 FQNEAQ. The CDR3 loop spans 17 amino acids. DNA of the CDR3: TGTGCCAGCAGCTTGAGACAGGGCCCCCTCGCGTACAATGAGCAGTTCTTC. Its translation is CASSLRQGPLAYNEQFF.

The V gene is TRBV10-3, the J gene TRBJ2-7, with TRBD2 matching 8 bases. In germline, CDR1 is ENHRY, CDR2 SYGVKD. The junction had 6 bases not matched to a gene; V was cut back by 4 bases and J by 1 base. The length of the CDR3 is 15 residues. The CDR3 DNA follows: TGTGCCATCAGTGGACAGAAGCGGGAGTCCTACGAGCAGTACTTC. This sequence encodes CAISGQKRESYEQYF.

The CDR3 reads CASSQEKIAGYTDTQYF. Here the CDR3 DNA reads TGTGCCAGCAGCCAAGAAAAGATAGCGGGATACACAGATACGCAGTATTTT. The chain joins TRBV4-2 to TRBJ2-3; 8 bases map to TRBD2. Germline loops: CDR1 LGHNA, CDR2 YNFKEQ. The CDR3 is made up of 17 amino acids. Germline trimming cut 0 bases from V and 2 bases from J; bases unmatched to any gene: 7.

The V and J genes are TRBV7-3 and TRBJ2-7, with no clear D. This CDR3 spans 14 amino acids. The V and J ends lost 8 bases and 3 bases respectively, with 17 bases between them. Germline CDR1 SGHTA, CDR2 FQGTGA. The CDR3 here is CASEWRSPIYEQYF. The CDR3 nucleotides are TGTGCCAGCGAGTGGAGATCTCCGATCTACGAGCAGTACTTC.

This clone has just one count. The J gene is TRBJ2-7, the V gene TRBV7-9; 12 bases line up with TRBD2. V gave up 1 base and J gave up 3 bases; unmatched junction bases: 1. The germline V gene encodes CDR1 SEHNR and CDR2 FQNEAQ (reference sequence). The CDR3 sequence is 15 residues long. CDR3 region: CASSLETSGSYEQYF. The DNA for the CDR3 is TGTGCCAGCAGCTTAGAGACTAGCGGGAGCTACGAGCAGTACTTC.

This rearrangement joins TRBV25-1 to TRBJ1-1; D unresolved. Between the trimmed V and J ends, which lost 4 bases and 1 base, there was a span of 13 bases. Germline CDR1 is MGHDK and CDR2 is SYGVNS. CDR3 length: 15 residues. The CDR3 reads CASSGEQPRNTEAFF. The CDR3 DNA reads TGTGCCAGCAGTGGGGAACAGCCGCGGAACACTGAAGCTTTCTTT.

The chain combines TRBV7-8 with TRBJ1-5, with D unresolved. Trimming pared 1 base from V and 0 bases from J, leaving 1 base between. The CDR3 contains 13 residues. Germline CDR1 is SGHVS and CDR2 is FQNEAQ. This CDR3 reads CASSLVSNQPQHF. The CDR3 DNA sequence: TGTGCCAGCAGCTTAGTTAGCAATCAGCCCCAGCATTTT.

CDR3 residues: CASSELGQDTQPQHF. For the CDR3, the DNA is TGTGCCAGCAGTGAATTGGGCCAGGACACTCAGCCCCAGCATTTT. The chain couples TRBV2 to TRBJ1-5, with D perhaps TRBD1 (5 bases). This CDR3 spans 15 amino acids. Trimming cost V 2 bases and J 6 bases, with 14 bases left between them. The V gene's germline CDR1 is SNHLY and CDR2 FYNNEI.